A single sample is the source of the 23 T cell receptor beta chains below, sequenced in a study of regulatory T cells in long-lasting Graves disease. CDR3 regions were amplified by Arm-PCR using iRepertoire HTBI primers to build TCR beta libraries. One entry per CDR3 protein results from TCRdb running MiXCR on the multiplex PCR reads. The sample gives 400,000 to 450,000 distinct CDR3 sequences, around 17% of which show up once; around 11% is in the top ten. Time point described: newly diagnosed GD, antithyroid drugs for less than 3 months. RNA isolated from PBMCs was used to make the TCR library. This same sample was also taken into another study, of T cells in Graves' hyperthyroidism and ophthalmopathy.

Sequencing used peripheral blood mononuclear cells (PBMCs), obtained at new diagnosis, from a patient treated with antithyroid drugs. All receptors derive from a woman in her 30s with Graves disease.

This clonotype was observed many times. This chain links TRBV20-1 with TRBJ1-2; perhaps TRBD1 as D (6 bases). V was trimmed by 3 bases and J by 1 base, leaving 12 bases between them. CDR1 and CDR2 (germline): DFQATT, SNEGSKA (reference sequence). The CDR3 runs to 14 residues. The CDR3 DNA is TGCAGTGCTAGTGCACAGGGAGATAACTATGGCTACACCTTC. Encoded protein: CSASAQGDNYGYTF.

This clonotype was detected ten times or more. V usage is TRBV6-5 and J usage is TRBJ2-7; 8 nucleotides align to TRBD1. The CDR3 totals 16 residues. V lost 0 bases, J lost 0 bases, and 4 bases stayed unmatched. Germline loops: CDR1 MNHEY, CDR2 SVGAGI. CDR3 nucleotide sequence: TGTGCCAGCAGTTACTCTAGGGACAGGAGCTCCTACGAGCAGTACTTC. Translated: CASSYSRDRSSYEQYF.

This clonotype was counted many times. This chain joins TRBV2 and TRBJ1-1; D call uncertain. Germline V gene data show CDR1 as SNHLY and CDR2 as FYNNEI. Between the trimmed V and J ends, which lost 5 bases and 1 base, there was a span of 5 bases. The CDR3 consists of 12 residues. The CDR3 nucleotides read TGTGCCAGCAGTACAGAGAACACTGAAGCTTTCTTT. Its protein product is CASSTENTEAFF.

CDR3 DNA: TGTGCCTGGATCCCCGGTCGGGGATGGGCCGGGGAGCTGTTTTTT. It is translated as CAWIPGRGWAGELFF. This chain uses TRBV30 with TRBJ2-2; tentatively, D is TRBD2 (5 bases). Germline loops: CDR1 GTSNPN, CDR2 SVGIG (reference sequence). The CDR3 runs 15 residues. The V gene lost 4 bases and the J gene lost 6 bases, with 18 bases spanning the gap.

This clonotype occurred many times. The chain has TRBV3-1 and TRBJ2-3; D possibly corresponds to TRBD2 (6 bases). V was cut by 4 bases and J by 3 bases, with 14 bases left in between. CDR3 length: 15 amino acids. Germline V gene sequence: CDR1 LGHDT, CDR2 YNNKEL (reference sequence). The CDR3 protein is CASSPTGGSTDTQYF. Here the CDR3 DNA reads TGTGCCAGCAGCCCGACCGGGGGTTCAACAGATACGCAGTATTTT.

The J gene is TRBJ2-1, the V gene TRBV24-1; 9 bases match TRBD2. With V trimmed by 6 bases and J by 0 bases, 5 bases remained unmatched. Germline values: CDR1 KGHDR, CDR2 SFDVKD. The CDR3 totals 16 residues. CDR3 in amino acids: CATSPGLATSYNEQFF. In DNA form, the CDR3 reads TGTGCCACCAGTCCGGGACTAGCCACCTCCTACAATGAGCAGTTCTTC.

The chain is built from TRBV28 and TRBJ2-7; TRBD2 aligns across 13 bases. CDR3 length: 15 residues. Germline V gene sequence: CDR1 MDHEN, CDR2 SYDVKM. The V gene end was trimmed by 7 bases and the J gene end by 8 bases; junction bases not matched to a gene: 11. The CDR3 nucleotides read TGTGCCAGCACACTAGCGGGAGGGCCCGCTTATCAGCAGTACTTC. Protein product: CASTLAGGPAYQQYF.

This clonotype was seen ten or more times. The chain joins TRBV7-9 to TRBJ2-3, with D unclear. Trimming stripped 7 bases from V and 2 bases from J, with 10 bases between. Per the germline V gene, CDR1 is SEHNR and CDR2 is FQNEAQ (reference sequence). The length of the CDR3 is 13 residues. The CDR3 sequence: CASTPSHTDTQYF. The CDR3 bases are TGTGCCAGCACCCCCTCCCACACAGATACGCAGTATTTT.

This clonotype showed up many times. V and J are TRBV28 and TRBJ1-1; 9 bases align to TRBD1. The CDR3 has 16 amino acids. Trimming at V came to 1 base and at J to 4 bases, leaving 7 bases not matched to a gene. Germline V gene lookup returns CDR1 MDHEN and CDR2 SYDVKM. In nucleotides, the CDR3 is TGTGCCAGCAGTTTATCGCCGGGACAGGGCCTCACTGAAGCTTTCTTT. As protein: CASSLSPGQGLTEAFF.

This clonotype was seen a few times. The genes are TRBV29-1 and TRBJ1-3, with unresolved D. Germline CDR1 reads SQVTM; CDR2 reads ANQGSEA. Trimming took off 5 bases at V and 0 bases at J, with 11 bases between the two ends. The CDR3 is 14 amino acids. The CDR3 loop reads CSVPDPSSGNTIYF. The DNA for the CDR3 is TGCAGCGTTCCGGATCCAAGCTCTGGAAACACCATATATTTT.

This clonotype was observed a handful of times. The chain uses TRBV20-1 and TRBJ1-1; TRBD1 matches 8 bases. With V trimmed by 6 bases and J by 10 bases, 4 bases remained unmatched. This CDR3 is built from 10 residues. Germline V gene lookup returns CDR1 DFQATT and CDR2 SNEGSKA (reference sequence). The CDR3 loop reads CSADRARAFF. CDR3 in DNA: TGCAGTGCGGACAGGGCCAGAGCTTTCTTT.

With regard to this clonotype: It may be a read error: a sequence one base away is much more abundant. This chain joins TRBV20-1 and TRBJ2-1; D unclear. CDR1 is DFQATT and CDR2 is SNEGSKA in the germline V gene (reference sequence). Trimming stripped 3 bases from V and 10 bases from J, with 10 bases between. There are 11 residues in the CDR3. The CDR3 nucleotides read TGCAGTGCTAGCCCCCTCTACGAGCAGTTCTTC. It is translated as CSASPLYEQFF.

This clonotype has a handful of counts. The chain carries TRBV6-1 and TRBJ2-5; 10 bases line up with TRBD1. V lost 6 bases to trimming and J lost 5 bases; unmatched junction nucleotides: 3. The germline V gene has CDR1 MNHNS and CDR2 SASEGT. CDR3 size: 13 residues. CDR3 bases: TGTGCCAGCAGAGCGGACAGGGGGGAGACCCAGTACTTC. Its protein product is CASRADRGETQYF.

Ten or more counts support this clonotype. The chain joins TRBV7-8 to TRBJ2-1; TRBD2 agrees at 7 bases. V dropped 2 bases and J dropped 8; count of bases not matched to a gene: 15. This CDR3 has 17 amino acids. Per germline, CDR1 SGHVS and CDR2 FQNEAQ. CDR3 DNA: TGTGCCAGCAGCTTATCCCCGGCGGGAGTCTTTTCGCATGAGCAGTTCTTC. It encodes CASSLSPAGVFSHEQFF.

This clonotype showed up many times. The chain uses TRBV29-1 and TRBJ2-1; no clear D gene. CDR1 and CDR2 (germline): SQVTM, ANQGSEA. The CDR3 runs 12 residues. Deletions cut 8 bases from V and 4 bases from J, with 12 bases between. As DNA, the CDR3 is TGCAGCTTTCACCTAGGGTACAATGAGCAGTTCTTC. This translates into CSFHLGYNEQFF.

The genes are TRBV27 and TRBJ2-7, with TRBD2 matching over 11 bases. This CDR3 comprises 17 residues. CDR1 is MNHEY, CDR2 SMNVEV, per germline (reference sequence). Trimming removed 3 bases from V and 1 base from J; junction bases left unmatched: 8. CDR3 in amino acids: CASSFRLAGRRSYEQYF. The DNA of the CDR3 is TGTGCCAGCAGTTTCCGACTAGCGGGAAGGAGGTCCTACGAGCAGTACTTC.

A few counts support this clonotype. V gene TRBV6-4 combines with J gene TRBJ1-2, with no clear D. Germline CDR1 is MRHNA and CDR2 is SNTAGT. The CDR3 is made up of 15 amino acids. The ends were cut back, 5 bases at V and 0 bases at J, with 13 bases in the middle. The CDR3 DNA sequence: TGTGCCAGCAGTTACCTGGACGGCACTAACTATGGCTACACCTTC. Translated: CASSYLDGTNYGYTF.

This clonotype was seen ten or more times. This chain uses TRBV28 with TRBJ2-1; D may correspond to TRBD1 or TRBD2 (5 bases each). The V end lost 2 bases, the J end lost 6 bases, and 23 bases lay between the germline ends. Germline CDR1 and CDR2: MDHEN and SYDVKM. This CDR3 spans 18 amino acids. The CDR3 coding sequence is TGTGCCAGCAGTTTAAGTGAGGGGTTGGGGAGCCTATCCAATGAGCAGTTCTTC. Amino acids: CASSLSEGLGSLSNEQFF.

This chain joins TRBV2 and TRBJ1-3, with D possibly matching TRBD1 (6 bases). The CDR3 loop spans 16 amino acids. The V end lost 0 bases, the J end lost 2 bases, and 11 bases lay between the germline ends. From germline, CDR1 is SNHLY and CDR2 FYNNEI. CDR3 region: CASSEARGGPGNTIYF. In nucleotides, the CDR3 is TGTGCCAGCAGTGAAGCGCGGGGGGGGCCTGGAAACACCATATATTTT.

This CDR3 is CASSQQQSGNYGYTF. CDR3 nucleotides: TGCGCCAGCAGCCAACAGCAGTCGGGTAACTATGGCTACACCTTC. The chain employs TRBV4-3 and TRBJ1-2; D is ambiguous. V was clipped by 2 bases and J by 1 base, with 11 bases between them. The CDR3 totals 15 residues. In germline, CDR1 is LGHNA, CDR2 YSLEER.

The chain employs TRBV12-3 or TRBV12-4 and TRBJ2-7; TRBD2 matches 11 bases. V shed 7 bases, J shed 6 bases, and the junction held 11 bases outside the gene matches. The CDR3 has 15 residues. As DNA, the CDR3 is TGTGCCAGCACCCCAATTCTAGCGGGAGGAGCCGAGCAGTACTTC. It specifies CASTPILAGGAEQYF.

This clonotype was recorded many times. This chain connects TRBV11-2 to TRBJ2-1, with a possible D match to TRBD2 (5 bases). V was clipped by 2 bases and J by 0 bases, with 20 bases between them. This CDR3 has 19 residues. Germline V gene lookup returns CDR1 SGHAT and CDR2 FQNNGV. This CDR3 reads CASSLFGSRAASSYNEQFF. In nucleotides, the CDR3 is TGTGCCAGCAGCTTATTCGGCTCGCGGGCGGCCAGCTCCTACAATGAGCAGTTCTTC. The complete variable domain, with remaining parts taken from reference TRBV11-2 and TRBJ2-1, reads EAGVAQSPRYKIIEKRQSVAFWCNPISGHATLYWYQQILGQGPKLLIQFQNNGVVDDSQLPKDRFSAERLKGVDSTLKIQPAKLEDSAVYLCASSLFGSRAASSYNEQFFGPGTRLTVL.

The chain is built from TRBV2 and TRBJ2-1, with 12 nucleotides matching TRBD2. The CDR3 has 15 residues. Trimming took 6 bases from V and 7 from J; bases not matched to a gene: 7. Germline V gives CDR1 SNHLY, CDR2 FYNNEI. CDR3 sequence (DNA): TGTGCCAGCAGCGGGCTAGCGGGAGGGGAGAATGAGCAGTTCTTC. Its protein is CASSGLAGGENEQFF.